The TCR beta chain under discussion was sequenced for a study of cytomegalovirus exposure and HLA in healthy donors. PCR amplification relied on 60 Vbeta primers (plus 13 Jbeta primers). Profiling relied on immunoSEQ multiplex PCR, and the TCRdb table lists in-frame clones only, not all of them. Found here are nearly 300,000 clones, approximately 90% of them singletons; the top ten hold around 4%. Trimming removed 5 bases from V and 7 bases from J; junction bases left unmatched: 9. Germline values: CDR1 SNHLY, CDR2 FYNNEI. This CDR3 is built from 15 residues. This TCR was sampled from a man aged 35-49 years in good health and CMV-seropositive. The chain uses TRBV2 and TRBJ2-2; 8 bases match TRBD2. What was sequenced was PBMCs. CDR3 sequence reads: CASSRSGSKVGELFF. The CDR3 DNA reads as TGTGCCAGCAGTAGGAGCGGGAGTAAGGTCGGGGAGCTGTTTTTT. The complete variable domain, with remaining parts taken from reference TRBV2 and TRBJ2-2, reads EPEVTQTPSHQVTQMGQEVILRCVPISNHLYFYWYRQILGQKVEFLVSFYNNEISEKSEIFDDQFSVERPDGSNFTLKIRSTKLEDSAMYFCASSRSGSKVGELFFGEGSRLTVL.